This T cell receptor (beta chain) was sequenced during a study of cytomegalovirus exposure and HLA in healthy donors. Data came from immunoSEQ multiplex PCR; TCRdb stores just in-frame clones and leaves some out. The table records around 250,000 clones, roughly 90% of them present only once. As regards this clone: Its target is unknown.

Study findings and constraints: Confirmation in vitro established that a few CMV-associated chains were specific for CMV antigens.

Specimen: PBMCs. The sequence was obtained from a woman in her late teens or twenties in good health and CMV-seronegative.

CDR3 in amino acids: CASSQAGDMSGELFF. As DNA, the CDR3 is TGTGCCAGCAGCCAAGCGGGAGATATGAGCGGGGAGCTGTTTTTT. This chain joins TRBV4-2 and TRBJ2-2; possible D gene TRBD2, 6 bases. Trimming stripped 1 base from V and 7 bases from J, with 13 bases between. The CDR3 is 15 residues long. CDR1 is LGHNA, CDR2 YNFKEQ, per germline.